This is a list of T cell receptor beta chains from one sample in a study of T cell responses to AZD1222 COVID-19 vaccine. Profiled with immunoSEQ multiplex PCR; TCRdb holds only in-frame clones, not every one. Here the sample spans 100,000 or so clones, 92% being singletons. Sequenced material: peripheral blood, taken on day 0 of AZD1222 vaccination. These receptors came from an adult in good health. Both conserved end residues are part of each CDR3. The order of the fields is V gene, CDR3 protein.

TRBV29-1	CSVAYNEQFF
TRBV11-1	CASSLGERQPQHF
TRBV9	CASSPYGTDNSPLHF
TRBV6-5	CASSTGLNVNQPQHF
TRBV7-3	CASSFNRGEPQHF
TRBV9	CASSARGGGEKLFF
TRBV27	CAAGLAVRNEQFF
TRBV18	CASSTNTGGNNQPQHF
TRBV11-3	CASSPGTGGNTIYF
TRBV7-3	CASSFTGGENTEAFF
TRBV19	CASSKSGQFSNYGYTF
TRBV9	CASSAGDRGRGEQYF
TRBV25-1	CATRTGGRETQYF
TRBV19	CASSINGDPYNEQFF
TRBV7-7	CASSLGGTGGNEQFF
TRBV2	CASSTRRGQETQYF
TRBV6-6	CASSHLDRAARQPQHF
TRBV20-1	CSASRGQTTYEQYF
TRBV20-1	CSASLGDTEAFF
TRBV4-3	CASSQDRGTSGRNEQFF
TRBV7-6	CASSLATSGGIYNEQFF
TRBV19	CASSTSQGLGYEQYF
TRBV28	CASSHSPRGVGNQPQHF
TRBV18	CASSPSGSYEQYF
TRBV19	CASRRIAGGTDTQYF
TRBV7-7	CASSPLAGYSNEQFF
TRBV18	CASSPLVTNNEQFF
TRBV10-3	CAIRLTGDTDTQYF
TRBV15	CATSTATGDHEQYF
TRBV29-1	CSVVGQSYNEQFF
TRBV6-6	CASSWDREGSPLHF
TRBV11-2	CASRPVVRSEDYGYTF
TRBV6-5	CASSYRGRVDNEQFF
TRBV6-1	CASSENPGIRDTQYF
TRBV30	CAWSDPLPGGGEKLFF
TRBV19	CASSIGGAGEQFF
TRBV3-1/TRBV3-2	CASSPYSGTGGGYTF
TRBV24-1	CATSDFSTVQGGYTF
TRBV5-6	CASSFPPQGAGTEAFF
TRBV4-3	CASSQDWAADRNYGYTF
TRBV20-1	CSAQSGERYTF
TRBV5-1	CASSIPTSGGASGANVLTF
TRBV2	CASNHWSSYNEQFF
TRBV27	CASSLSRGYNEQFF
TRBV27	CASSQSRDRHYNEQFF
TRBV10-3	CAIGSQGEQYF
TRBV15	CATSRDPTNTDTQYF
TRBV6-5	CASSIDRGFYNEQFF
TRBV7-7	CASSFRWMWTGGVANYGYTF
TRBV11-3	CASSLKTGRPNNSPLHF
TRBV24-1	CATSDQLHATPQPQHF
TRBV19	CASSSPGDQETQYF
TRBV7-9	CASSLGDIGGQPQHF
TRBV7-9	CASSLPGLADGELFF
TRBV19	CASSRYRVSSYNEQFF
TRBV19	CASSGQQGARATNEKLFF
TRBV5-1	CASSSGQTTNYGYTF
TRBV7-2	CASSLRQTGSGNTIYF
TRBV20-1	CSASVWTGGSYNEQFF